The T cell receptor beta chain described here comes from a study of blood T cell repertoires in COVID-19. Looking at the study overall: The study drew acute and convalescent COVID-19 samples from the United States, Italy and Spain.

Trimming left V 0 bases short and J 3 bases short, with 13 bases between. Germline V gene data show CDR1 as SGDLS and CDR2 as YYNGEE. There are 16 residues in the CDR3. Repertoires were generated with immunoSEQ multiplex PCR, while TCRdb's copy carries only in-frame clones and drops some. The sample has about 250,000 clones, approximately 84% seen once; the top ten hold approximately 4.4%. The chain is built from TRBV9 and TRBJ1-3, with D possibly TRBD1 on 5 matching bases. The material sequenced was peripheral blood. The TCR originated in a man aged 45 to 65 with active or convalescent COVID-19. CDR3: CASSVDEGALGNTIYF. As DNA, the CDR3 is TGTGCCAGCAGCGTAGATGAAGGGGCGCTTGGAAACACCATATATTTT.